This T cell receptor beta chain is from a study of shared clonotypes between healthy human individuals. In the study overall: Per-donor plates numbered three CD4 naive, three CD4 memory, two CD8 naive and one CD8 memory. Study outcomes and limitations: The genetic and exposure-history diversity represented was limited by few donors.

As to this clone: Its antigen remains unknown.

V shed 8 bases and J 9 bases; nucleotides not matched to a gene: 4. The CDR3 length is 12 residues. CDR1 MDHEN and CDR2 SYDVKM come from the germline V gene. The assay was carried out at the deep level. The assay was immunoSEQ multiplex PCR, and TCRdb's table has in-frame clones only and misses some. The table includes almost 750,000 clones, roughly two thirds detected once. This receptor was obtained from a woman aged 25 to 45 in good health. The sample comprised memory CD4+ T cells sorted from blood. Noted subset: CD45RA-negative fraction. The chain recombines TRBV28 with TRBJ1-4; 9 nucleotides agree with TRBD1. The DNA for the CDR3 is TGTGCCAGCGGGGACAGGGTTAAAAAACTGTTTTTT. This translates into CASGDRVKKLFF. The full variable domain, in which reference TRBV28 and TRBJ1-4 provide the parts outside the CDR3, is DVKVTQSSRYLVKRTGEKVFLECVQDMDHENMFWYRQDPGLGLRLIYFSYDVKMKEKGDIPEGYSVSREKKERFSLILESASTNQTSMYLCASGDRVKKLFFGSGTQLSVL.